The 8 T cell receptor beta chains below all came from one sample that was sequenced in a study of CD8+ T cells in alopecia areata. In each case, RNA was isolated and then reverse transcribed into cDNA as the sequencing template. Generated by immunoSEQ multiplex PCR, the TCRdb table keeps only in-frame clones and is missing some. The sample consists of approximately 140,000 clones, 75% to 90% of them appearing once. The starting material was CD8+ T cells sorted from blood, obtained at week 0. The receptors come from a human donor with alopecia areata.

This clone was seen only once. The chain links TRBV29-1 to TRBJ2-7, with 7 positions matching TRBD1. The germline V gene encodes CDR1 SQVTM and CDR2 ANQGSEA. Unmatched junction bases numbered 8, after V lost 6 bases and J lost 0 bases. The CDR3 totals 14 residues. CDR3 loop: CSVIPGQSSYEQYF. CDR3 coding DNA: TGCAGCGTCATCCCGGGACAGAGCTCCTACGAGCAGTACTTC.

The genes are TRBV29-1 and TRBJ1-1; D is ambiguous. Germline V lookup: CDR1 SQVTM, CDR2 ANQGSEA. Trimming removed 4 bases at V and 1 base at J, with 7 bases between. The CDR3 covers 12 residues. The CDR3 spells CSVGRWNTEAFF. The CDR3 coding sequence is TGCAGCGTTGGCAGATGGAACACTGAAGCTTTCTTT.

The rearrangement uses TRBV2 and TRBJ2-2, with TRBD1 identical over 10 bases. Losses at the gene ends were 6 bases for V and 3 bases for J; bases not matched to a gene: 4. The germline V gene has CDR1 SNHLY and CDR2 FYNNEI. CDR3 length equals 15 residues. The CDR3: CASRPGTGDTGELFF. CDR3 coding DNA: TGTGCCAGCAGACCCGGGACAGGGGACACCGGGGAGCTGTTTTTT.

The chain combines TRBV25-1 with TRBJ2-7; 9 bases are a match to TRBD1. Trimming cost V 4 bases and J 5 bases; bases outside gene matches: 12. Germline CDR1 and CDR2: MGHDK and SYGVNS. The CDR3 spans 16 residues. The CDR3 bases are TGTGCCAGCAGTGGAAGTCCCGGGACAGGGAACCACGAGCAGTACTTC. Translated: CASSGSPGTGNHEQYF.

This clone was observed a single time. The chain couples TRBV13 to TRBJ1-5; 8 positions agree with TRBD1. Trimming cost V 4 bases and J 1 base; bases outside gene matches: 6. The CDR3 consists of 16 residues. Germline V gene sequence: CDR1 PRHDT, CDR2 FYEKMQ (reference sequence). CDR3 in DNA: TGTGCCAGCAGCTCCGGGACAGGCGGGAGCAATCAGCCCCAGCATTTT. Translation gives CASSSGTGGSNQPQHF.

As regards this clone: One junction end disagrees with the germline gene, perhaps due to a read error. The J gene is TRBJ2-3, the V gene TRBV29-1; tentative D call: TRBD2 (6 bases). Germline V CDR1 and CDR2: SQVTM, ANQGSEA. CDR3 length: 14 amino acids. CDR3 region: CSAEDPQAAGTQYF. The CDR3 nucleotides are TGCAGCGCTGAAGATCCCCAGGCAGCGGGTACGCAGTATTTT.

The chain uses TRBV27 and TRBJ2-7, with no clear D. V lost 8 bases and J lost 1, with 9 bases in between. From germline, CDR1 is MNHEY and CDR2 SMNVEV (reference sequence). CDR3 length equals 12 residues. CDR3 sequence (DNA): TGTGCCAGCGCTAGAGGATCCTACGAGCAGTACTTC. It is translated as CASARGSYEQYF.

This clone was observed a handful of times. Here the CDR3 DNA reads TGTGCCAGCAGCTTAGGAGTTAACATCGAGACCCAGTACTTC. Protein product: CASSLGVNIETQYF. This sequence joins TRBV7-9 and TRBJ2-5; no reliable D call. Germline V gene data show CDR1 as SEHNR and CDR2 as FQNEAQ (reference sequence). This CDR3 spans 14 amino acids. V was shortened by 1 base and J by 5 bases, with 11 bases between the two germline ends.